This T cell receptor beta chain appears in the sequencing data of a study of OX40 agonist ivuxolimab in advanced cancers. TCRdb's table, derived via immunoSEQ multiplex PCR, lists solely in-frame clones and lacks some. The data hold around 69,000 clones, with roughly nine tenths observed a single time. Germline assignment: CDR1 LGHNA and CDR2 YSLEER. Trimming left V 3 bases short and J 2 bases short, with 12 bases between. This CDR3 comprises 15 residues. The V and J genes are TRBV4-3 and TRBJ2-3; a possible D gene is TRBD2 (5 bases). The source was CD4+ or CD8+ T cells sorted from blood, collected in a trial of the OX40 agonist ivuxolimab. This TCR came from an adult with an advanced solid tumor such as melanoma, head and neck, liver or kidney cancer. The CDR3 loop is CASSQVLAYTDTQYF. The CDR3 DNA follows: TGCGCCAGCAGCCAGGTTCTAGCTTACACAGATACGCAGTATTTT.